Listed below are T cell receptor beta chains from one sample, sequenced in a study of blood T cells in healthy people across ages. From the 5' RACE reads, TCRdb called clonotypes with MiXCR, one entry per CDR3 protein. In the table there are some 1.5 million distinct CDR3 sequences, approximately 43% of which are singletons. Sample: blood. Every receptor here comes from a woman under 30 in good health. The CDR3 runs from the conserved cysteine through the conserved F or W. The order of the fields is J gene, D gene, clone size, V gene, CDR3 DNA, CDR3 protein. A D gene is named only where the DNA matches it firmly. Expanded clones are given a class, and other clones once, few, many or no size at all.

J gene: TRBJ2-1; D gene: .; clone size: .; V gene: TRBV9; CDR3 DNA: TGTGCCAGCAGCTCCCTAGTCTACAATGAGCAGTTCTTC; CDR3 protein: CASSSLVYNEQFF
J gene: TRBJ2-3; D gene: .; clone size: few; V gene: TRBV20-1; CDR3 DNA: TGCAGTGCTAGAGAACGTCAGGCCAACACAGATACGCAGTATTTT; CDR3 protein: CSARERQANTDTQYF
J gene: TRBJ1-1; D gene: TRBD1; clone size: .; V gene: TRBV7-9; CDR3 DNA: TGTGCCAGCAGCACCCCGGGACAGGGGATTCTGCAAGCTTTCTTT; CDR3 protein: CASSTPGQGILQAFF
J gene: TRBJ2-5; D gene: .; clone size: .; V gene: TRBV20-1; CDR3 DNA: TGCAGCTTACTCTTGGGGGAGACCCAGTACTTC; CDR3 protein: CSLLLGETQYF
J gene: TRBJ2-3; D gene: .; clone size: .; V gene: TRBV5-1; CDR3 DNA: TGCGCCAGCAGCTTGTATCCGGGCGAAGGCACAGATACGCAGTATTTT; CDR3 protein: CASSLYPGEGTDTQYF
J gene: TRBJ2-7; D gene: TRBD2; clone size: few; V gene: TRBV28; CDR3 DNA: TGTGCCAGCAAGGGACTAGCGGGAGGATTGTACAATGAGCAGTACTTC; CDR3 protein: CASKGLAGGLYNEQYF
J gene: TRBJ2-7; D gene: .; clone size: .; V gene: TRBV29-1; CDR3 DNA: TGCAGCGTACGGGGACTCCACGAGCAGTACTTC; CDR3 protein: CSVRGLHEQYF
J gene: TRBJ1-1; D gene: .; clone size: few; V gene: TRBV6-2/TRBV6-3; CDR3 DNA: TGTGCCAGCAGTCCTACCAGCCCTCGGAACACTGAAGCTTTCTTT; CDR3 protein: CASSPTSPRNTEAFF
J gene: TRBJ2-1; D gene: .; clone size: .; V gene: TRBV6-5; CDR3 DNA: TGTGCCAGCAGTTACTTTGGAGGGAACCAGTACAATGAGCAGTTCTTC; CDR3 protein: CASSYFGGNQYNEQFF
J gene: TRBJ2-2; D gene: .; clone size: few; V gene: TRBV7-2; CDR3 DNA: TGTGCCAGCAAGTACACCGGGGAGCTGTTTTTT; CDR3 protein: CASKYTGELFF
J gene: TRBJ1-3; D gene: .; clone size: .; V gene: TRBV7-2; CDR3 DNA: TGTGCCAGCAGCTTAGGGGCAGGGGCCCCTGGAAACACCATATATTTT; CDR3 protein: CASSLGAGAPGNTIYF
J gene: TRBJ2-5; D gene: .; clone size: .; V gene: TRBV6-6; CDR3 DNA: TGTGCCAGCTCCTACGGAGCTCGGCCGGAGACCCAGTACTTC; CDR3 protein: CASSYGARPETQYF
J gene: TRBJ2-7; D gene: .; clone size: few; V gene: TRBV3-1; CDR3 DNA: TGTGCCAGCAGCCTTTTGGCAGCGGGCCCCGACGAGCAGTACTTC; CDR3 protein: CASSLLAAGPDEQYF
J gene: TRBJ1-1; D gene: .; clone size: .; V gene: TRBV5-1; CDR3 DNA: TGCGCCAGCAGCTTGGAGGGGCAGCAGAACACTGAAGCTTTCTTT; CDR3 protein: CASSLEGQQNTEAFF
J gene: TRBJ2-2; D gene: .; clone size: once; V gene: TRBV20-1; CDR3 DNA: TGCAGTGCTCCTCATAGAGGCAGGGGCTCCACCGGGGAGCTGTTTTTT; CDR3 protein: CSAPHRGRGSTGELFF
J gene: TRBJ1-1; D gene: .; clone size: .; V gene: TRBV30; CDR3 DNA: TGTGCCTGGAGTTTGCGCCGGAACACTGAAGCTTTCTTT; CDR3 protein: CAWSLRRNTEAFF
J gene: TRBJ1-1; D gene: .; clone size: .; V gene: TRBV5-1; CDR3 DNA: TGCGCCAGCAGCTTACAACACCAGAACACTGAAGCTTTCTTT; CDR3 protein: CASSLQHQNTEAFF
J gene: TRBJ2-7; D gene: .; clone size: .; V gene: TRBV12-3/TRBV12-4; CDR3 DNA: TGTGCCAGCAGTCCGGCAAGGGAATCCGACGAGCAGTACTTC; CDR3 protein: CASSPARESDEQYF
J gene: TRBJ2-3; D gene: .; clone size: .; V gene: TRBV20-1; CDR3 DNA: TGCAGTGCGCCGGGAGCTTCCACAGATACGCAGTATTTT; CDR3 protein: CSAPGASTDTQYF
J gene: TRBJ1-2; D gene: TRBD1; clone size: .; V gene: TRBV9; CDR3 DNA: TGTGCCAGCAGCGGTGGACAGGGAGCAACCTATGGCTACACCTTC; CDR3 protein: CASSGGQGATYGYTF
J gene: TRBJ2-6; D gene: .; clone size: few; V gene: TRBV29-1; CDR3 DNA: TGCAGCTACCACCGGGCTGCACATCTAGGGACTGGGGCCAACGTCCTGACTTTC; CDR3 protein: CSYHRAAHLGTGANVLTF
J gene: TRBJ2-5; D gene: TRBD2; clone size: .; V gene: TRBV27; CDR3 DNA: TGTGCCAGCAGTACCCGGACTAGCCTTGCAGAGACCCAGTACTTC; CDR3 protein: CASSTRTSLAETQYF
J gene: TRBJ2-6; D gene: .; clone size: .; V gene: TRBV6-5; CDR3 DNA: TGTGCCAGCAGTTACACAGGGATTCAAGCTACTGGGGCCAACGTCCTGACTTTC; CDR3 protein: CASSYTGIQATGANVLTF
J gene: TRBJ2-3; D gene: TRBD2; clone size: .; V gene: TRBV5-1; CDR3 DNA: TGCGCCAGCAGCTTGGAACTAGCGGGAGCCACAGATACGCAGTATTTT; CDR3 protein: CASSLELAGATDTQYF
J gene: TRBJ2-3; D gene: TRBD1; clone size: .; V gene: TRBV7-2; CDR3 DNA: TGTGCCAGCAGCTTGTGGCAGGGGGCCCCCACAGATACGCAGTATTTT; CDR3 protein: CASSLWQGAPTDTQYF
J gene: TRBJ2-7; D gene: TRBD2; clone size: few; V gene: TRBV6-2/TRBV6-3; CDR3 DNA: TGTGCCAGCAGTGTCGGTCGGGGGGTTAACAATGAGCAGTACTTC; CDR3 protein: CASSVGRGVNNEQYF
J gene: TRBJ2-5; D gene: .; clone size: .; V gene: TRBV4-3; CDR3 DNA: TGCGCCAGCAGCCAAACCCGGGTCCAAGAGACCCAGTACTTC; CDR3 protein: CASSQTRVQETQYF
J gene: TRBJ2-7; D gene: .; clone size: few; V gene: TRBV12-3/TRBV12-4; CDR3 DNA: TGTGCCAGCAGTGTCAAAAGGAGTGTGCACGAGCAGTACTTC; CDR3 protein: CASSVKRSVHEQYF
J gene: TRBJ2-3; D gene: TRBD1; clone size: few; V gene: TRBV6-5; CDR3 DNA: TGTGCCAGCACGGGGGACAGGAACACAGATACGCAGTATTTT; CDR3 protein: CASTGDRNTDTQYF
J gene: TRBJ2-7; D gene: TRBD1; clone size: many; V gene: TRBV27; CDR3 DNA: TGTGCCAGCAGTTTAATATCGTCGACAGGGCCCTCCTACGAGCAGTACTTC; CDR3 protein: CASSLISSTGPSYEQYF
J gene: TRBJ2-5; D gene: .; clone size: .; V gene: TRBV20-1; CDR3 DNA: TGCAGTGCTAGAGATAACACCGTAGGTGAGCAGTACTTC; CDR3 protein: CSARDNTVGEQYF
J gene: TRBJ1-1; D gene: .; clone size: few; V gene: TRBV9; CDR3 DNA: TGTGCCAGCAGCGTAGTTGGCGGCGGGATGAACACTGAAGCTTTCTTT; CDR3 protein: CASSVVGGGMNTEAFF
J gene: TRBJ2-3; D gene: .; clone size: .; V gene: TRBV12-3/TRBV12-4; CDR3 DNA: TGTGCCAGCAGTTTAATATTCCGGGGGTCCACAGATACGCAGTATTTT; CDR3 protein: CASSLIFRGSTDTQYF
J gene: TRBJ2-1; D gene: TRBD2; clone size: few; V gene: TRBV20-1; CDR3 DNA: TGCAGTGCTACACGGACTAGCGGACCATACAATGAGCAGTTCTTC; CDR3 protein: CSATRTSGPYNEQFF
J gene: TRBJ2-2; D gene: .; clone size: .; V gene: TRBV4-1; CDR3 DNA: TGCGCCAGCAGCCAAGCGGGCAGGGCAGTTTCCGGGGAGCTGTTTTTT; CDR3 protein: CASSQAGRAVSGELFF
J gene: TRBJ1-4; D gene: .; clone size: .; V gene: TRBV2; CDR3 DNA: TGTGCCAGCAGCCTACAGGGTCATAATGAAAAACTGTTTTTT; CDR3 protein: CASSLQGHNEKLFF
J gene: TRBJ2-1; D gene: TRBD1; clone size: .; V gene: TRBV30; CDR3 DNA: TGTGCCTGGAGATGGGACAGTCGGACTGAGCAGTTCTTC; CDR3 protein: CAWRWDSRTEQFF
J gene: TRBJ1-5; D gene: TRBD1; clone size: .; V gene: TRBV20-1; CDR3 DNA: TGCAGTGCTCCGTCTGCTAACAGGGGAACGGCCCAGCATTTT; CDR3 protein: CSAPSANRGTAQHF
J gene: TRBJ2-7; D gene: TRBD1; clone size: once; V gene: TRBV4-3; CDR3 DNA: TGCGCCAGCAGCCAAGCTACAGGGGCCGCCTACGAGCAGTACTTC; CDR3 protein: CASSQATGAAYEQYF
J gene: TRBJ1-2; D gene: .; clone size: .; V gene: TRBV21-1; CDR3 DNA: TGTGCCAGCAGCAAAGTGGAAGCAGGGGGCACCTATGGCTACACCTTC; CDR3 protein: CASSKVEAGGTYGYTF
J gene: TRBJ2-7; D gene: .; clone size: .; V gene: TRBV7-6; CDR3 DNA: TGTGCCAGCAGCAGGGACCGCAATCCCTCCTACGAGCAGTACTTC; CDR3 protein: CASSRDRNPSYEQYF
J gene: TRBJ1-1; D gene: .; clone size: .; V gene: TRBV4-3; CDR3 DNA: TGCGCCAGCAGCCAAGTGGGTTCCCCGAGACAGACGAACACTGAAGCTTTCTTT; CDR3 protein: CASSQVGSPRQTNTEAFF
J gene: TRBJ2-1; D gene: TRBD1; clone size: many; V gene: TRBV20-1; CDR3 DNA: TGCAGTGCTAGAGAGAGGACAGGTCTAAGCTCCTACAATGAGCAGTTCTTC; CDR3 protein: CSARERTGLSSYNEQFF
J gene: TRBJ2-7; D gene: .; clone size: .; V gene: TRBV10-3; CDR3 DNA: TGTGCCATCACCTCAGACATTTCCTACGAGCAGTACTTC; CDR3 protein: CAITSDISYEQYF
J gene: TRBJ2-1; D gene: .; clone size: few; V gene: TRBV4-3; CDR3 DNA: TGCGCCAGCAGCCAGATTACCCAGACTGGGGAGCAGTTCTTC; CDR3 protein: CASSQITQTGEQFF
J gene: TRBJ2-1; D gene: .; clone size: .; V gene: TRBV21-1; CDR3 DNA: TGTGCCAGCAGCGCTAAATTGCTTGCAGACAATGAGCAGTTCTTC; CDR3 protein: CASSAKLLADNEQFF
J gene: TRBJ2-3; D gene: .; clone size: .; V gene: TRBV7-2; CDR3 DNA: TGTGCCAGCAGCCCCCCCTCCGGGATCAGGTATTTT; CDR3 protein: CASSPPSGIRYF
J gene: TRBJ2-5; D gene: .; clone size: .; V gene: TRBV20-1; CDR3 DNA: TGCAGTGCTAGAGTTACGGCCTCGAGGGAGACCCAGTACTTC; CDR3 protein: CSARVTASRETQYF